A selection of T cell receptor beta chains follows, all from one sample in a study of blood T cell repertoires in COVID-19. Measured with immunoSEQ multiplex PCR; TCRdb has only the in-frame clones, and not every one. This sample has about 35,000 clones, with roughly 73% found just once. What was sequenced was peripheral blood. The receptor source for this set is an elderly man with active or convalescent COVID-19. Both conserved end residues are trimmed from each CDR3. Each record gives: D gene, J gene, V gene, CDR3 protein. A D gene is named only where the DNA matches it firmly.

TRBD1,TRBJ1-2,TRBV4-1,ASSQEGQNRGYT
TRBD2,TRBJ2-5,TRBV7-8,ASSLPRGVAGGPEETQY
-,TRBJ2-2,TRBV24-1,ATSRTANTGELF
TRBD1,TRBJ2-1,TRBV27,ASSPGTGVYNEQF
TRBD1,TRBJ2-6,TRBV7-9,ASSTTGTGVGANVLT
TRBD2,TRBJ2-3,TRBV25-1,ASSEYRGTSGLTDTQY
TRBD1,TRBJ2-5,TRBV28,ASRKQQGPVQETQY
TRBD1,TRBJ1-2,TRBV27,ASSFRTGTGYT
-,TRBJ1-4,TRBV28,ASTLGGVHEKLF
-,TRBJ2-7,TRBV28,ASSFGGTQAYEQY
TRBD1,TRBJ2-7,TRBV11-3,ASSEQPTGGYEQY
TRBD1,TRBJ1-2,TRBV5-4,ASSQDREYGYT
TRBD1,TRBJ1-2,TRBV5-1,ASSPGGENGYT
TRBD2,TRBJ2-3,TRBV19,ASSTQLAGVVTDTQY
-,TRBJ1-1,TRBV28,ASSLRQSGTTEAF
-,TRBJ2-5,TRBV11-2,ASRERTWGETQY
-,TRBJ2-7,TRBV16,ASSQFGSSLSYEQY
TRBD1,TRBJ1-1,TRBV28,ASNPTGGLAF
-,TRBJ2-1,TRBV4-3,ASSQLLASNNEQF
TRBD1,TRBJ2-5,TRBV3-1/TRBV3-2,ASSRTGRETQY
-,TRBJ1-6,TRBV10-2,ASSDSFRSPLH
TRBD1,TRBJ2-5,TRBV5-8,ASSLNQGTGGGETQY
-,TRBJ1-6,TRBV11-2,ASSLSFQGNSPLH
TRBD1,TRBJ1-6,TRBV18,ASSPVDRGSPLH
-,TRBJ2-1,TRBV3-1/TRBV3-2,ASSQVAWEQF
TRBD2,TRBJ2-3,TRBV11-3,ASSLGLGRGSTDTQY
-,TRBJ1-1,TRBV18,ASSSGIMNTEAF
-,TRBJ1-1,TRBV6-1,ASSEAGGWDTEAF
-,TRBJ2-5,TRBV24-1,ATSDATGAQETQY
-,TRBJ2-3,TRBV5-1,ASSPGNLAFSTDTQY
-,TRBJ2-7,TRBV5-1,ASSQDRRYEQY
-,TRBJ1-2,TRBV6-5,ASSYSMEFYGYT
TRBD2,TRBJ2-2,TRBV30,AWSPGRREGANTGELF
TRBD2,TRBJ2-3,TRBV18,ASSPPGLAGSTDTQY
-,TRBJ2-3,TRBV9,ASSVVGGLLDTQY
-,TRBJ2-7,TRBV10-1,ASTLRVAPLYEQY
TRBD1,TRBJ1-3,TRBV4-3,ASSQDVGTVSGNTIY
TRBD1,TRBJ2-6,TRBV18,ASSPGQGLTGANVLT
TRBD2,TRBJ2-6,TRBV18,ASSPYTGGAGANVLT
TRBD1,TRBJ2-1,TRBV7-2,ASSLYDRGVGEQF
TRBD1,TRBJ2-1,TRBV24-1,AAGQGPYNEQF
-,TRBJ2-2,TRBV18,ASSPRGTDTGELF
-,TRBJ2-3,TRBV7-2,ASSLLASSTDTQY
TRBD2,TRBJ2-3,TRBV9,ASESGSGGTDTQY
TRBD1,TRBJ2-1,TRBV5-4,ASSSTDRGEQF
-,TRBJ2-3,TRBV6-2/TRBV6-3,ASRPTGPDTQY
-,TRBJ1-1,TRBV2,ASTADGGMNTEAF
-,TRBJ1-1,TRBV12-3/TRBV12-4,ASSATRGTEAF
-,TRBJ2-7,TRBV10-2,ASSVNGYEQY
TRBD2,TRBJ2-7,TRBV6-5,ASRRQRDNGEQY
TRBD1,TRBJ2-7,TRBV5-4,ASSMTGALSHEQY
-,TRBJ2-1,TRBV11-2,ASSLSGAYNEQF
-,TRBJ2-7,TRBV28,ASSPQLVAEQY
TRBD1,TRBJ1-1,TRBV14,ASQQGMNTEAF
-,TRBJ2-3,TRBV24-1,ATSDTFRDTSTDTQY